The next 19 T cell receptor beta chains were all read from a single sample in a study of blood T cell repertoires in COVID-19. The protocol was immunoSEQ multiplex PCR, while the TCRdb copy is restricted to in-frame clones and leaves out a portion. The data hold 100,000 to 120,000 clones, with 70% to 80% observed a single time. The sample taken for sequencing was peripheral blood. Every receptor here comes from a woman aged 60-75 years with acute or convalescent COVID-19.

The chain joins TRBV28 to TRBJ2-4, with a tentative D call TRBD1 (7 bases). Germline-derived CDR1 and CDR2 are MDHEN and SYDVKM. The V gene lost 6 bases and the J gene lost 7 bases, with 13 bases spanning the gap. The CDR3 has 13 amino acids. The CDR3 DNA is TGTGCCAGCAGCTCAGGGGGGAGTAACATTCAGTACTTC. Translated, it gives CASSSGGSNIQYF.

CDR3 bases: TGCGCCAGCACTTATGCAGGGGGCACAACAGATACGCAGTATTTT. It translates to CASTYAGGTTDTQYF. This chain connects TRBV5-1 to TRBJ2-3; 8 bases are a match to TRBD1. Germline V gene sequence: CDR1 SGHRS, CDR2 YFSETQ. This CDR3 spans 15 amino acids. V shed 6 bases, J shed 3 bases, and the junction held 9 bases outside the gene matches.

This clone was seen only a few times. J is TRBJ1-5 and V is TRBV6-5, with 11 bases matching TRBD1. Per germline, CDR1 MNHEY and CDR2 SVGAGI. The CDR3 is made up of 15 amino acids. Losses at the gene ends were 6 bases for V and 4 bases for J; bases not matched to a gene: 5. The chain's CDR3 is CASSYGQGANQPQHF. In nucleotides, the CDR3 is TGTGCCAGCAGCTACGGACAGGGGGCAAATCAGCCCCAGCATTTT.

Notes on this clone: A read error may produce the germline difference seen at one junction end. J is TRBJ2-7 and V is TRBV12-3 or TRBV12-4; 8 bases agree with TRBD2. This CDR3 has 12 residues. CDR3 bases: TGTGCCAGCAGTTCGGGGGGGCCATTTCAGGACTTC. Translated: CASSSGGPFQDF.

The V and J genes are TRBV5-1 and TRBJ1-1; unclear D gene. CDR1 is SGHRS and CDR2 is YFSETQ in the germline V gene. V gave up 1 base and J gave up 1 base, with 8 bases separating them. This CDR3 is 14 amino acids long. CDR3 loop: CASSLSSGNTEAFF. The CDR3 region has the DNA TGCGCCAGCAGCTTGTCTTCCGGGAACACTGAAGCTTTCTTT.

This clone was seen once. CDR3 residues: CASSSLRDNNYGYTF. The CDR3 coding sequence is TGTGCCAGCAGCTCCTTGCGGGATAACAACTATGGCTACACCTTC. This chain uses TRBV7-9 with TRBJ1-2, with no clear D. This CDR3 is 15 amino acids long. The V end was cut by 4 bases, the J end by 2 bases, with 14 bases between. CDR1 SEHNR and CDR2 FQNEAQ come from the germline V gene (reference sequence).

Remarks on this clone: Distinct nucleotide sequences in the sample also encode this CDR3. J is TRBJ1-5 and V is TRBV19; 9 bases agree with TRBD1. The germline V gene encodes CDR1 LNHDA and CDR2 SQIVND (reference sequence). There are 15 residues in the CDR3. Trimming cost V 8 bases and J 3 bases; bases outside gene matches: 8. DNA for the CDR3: TGTGCCAGTCGTAGGGACAGGGCTTCCAATCAGCCCCAGCATTTT. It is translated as CASRRDRASNQPQHF. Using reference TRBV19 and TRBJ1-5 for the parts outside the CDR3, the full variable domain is DGGITQSPKYLFRKEGQNVTLSCEQNLNHDAMYWYRQDPGQGLRLIYYSQIVNDFQKGDIAEGYSVSREKKESFPLTVTSAQKNPTAFYLCASRRDRASNQPQHFGDGTRLSIL.

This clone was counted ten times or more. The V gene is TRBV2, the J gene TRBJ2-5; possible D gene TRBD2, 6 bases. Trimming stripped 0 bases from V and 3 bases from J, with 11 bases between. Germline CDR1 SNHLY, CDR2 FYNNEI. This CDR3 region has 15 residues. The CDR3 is CASSEATGLKETQYF. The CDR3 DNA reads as TGTGCCAGCAGTGAAGCTACGGGACTTAAAGAGACCCAGTACTTC.

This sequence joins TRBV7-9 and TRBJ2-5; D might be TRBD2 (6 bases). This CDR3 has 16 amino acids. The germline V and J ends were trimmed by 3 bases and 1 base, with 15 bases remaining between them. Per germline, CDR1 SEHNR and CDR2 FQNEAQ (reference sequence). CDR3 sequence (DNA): TGTGCCAGCAGCTTGCCCTGGGCGGGACTCCAAGAGACCCAGTACTTC. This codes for CASSLPWAGLQETQYF.

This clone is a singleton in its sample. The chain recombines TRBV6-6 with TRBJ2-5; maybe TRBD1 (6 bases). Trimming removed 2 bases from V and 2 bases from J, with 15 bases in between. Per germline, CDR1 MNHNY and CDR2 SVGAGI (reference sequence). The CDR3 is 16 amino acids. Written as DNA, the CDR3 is TGTGCCAGCAGTTACGGGTATGGGACAACGCAAGAGACCCAGTACTTC. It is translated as CASSYGYGTTQETQYF.

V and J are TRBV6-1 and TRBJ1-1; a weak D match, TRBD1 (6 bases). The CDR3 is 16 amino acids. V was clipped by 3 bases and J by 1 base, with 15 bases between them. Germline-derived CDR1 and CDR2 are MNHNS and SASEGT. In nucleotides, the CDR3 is TGTGCCAGCAGTGATAACGGAGACAGGCGGAACACTGAAGCTTTCTTT. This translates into CASSDNGDRRNTEAFF.

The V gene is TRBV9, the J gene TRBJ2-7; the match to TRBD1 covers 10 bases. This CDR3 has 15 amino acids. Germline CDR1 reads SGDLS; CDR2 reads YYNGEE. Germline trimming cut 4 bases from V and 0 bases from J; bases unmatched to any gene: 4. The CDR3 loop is CASSKGQGSSYEQYF. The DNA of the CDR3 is TGTGCCAGCAGCAAGGGACAGGGGAGCTCCTACGAGCAGTACTTC.

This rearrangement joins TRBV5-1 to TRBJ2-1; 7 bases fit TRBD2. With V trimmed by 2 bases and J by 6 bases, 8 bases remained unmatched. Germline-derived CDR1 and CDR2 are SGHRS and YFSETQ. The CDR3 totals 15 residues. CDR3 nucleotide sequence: TGCGCCAGCAGCTTAACCTCCGGGACTATCAATGAGCAGTTCTTC. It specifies CASSLTSGTINEQFF.

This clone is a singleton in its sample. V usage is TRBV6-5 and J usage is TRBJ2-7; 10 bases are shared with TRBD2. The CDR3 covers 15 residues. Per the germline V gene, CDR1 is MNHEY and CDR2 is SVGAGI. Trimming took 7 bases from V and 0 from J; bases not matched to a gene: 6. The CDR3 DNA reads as TGTGCCAGCATTCTTAGCGGGGGGAGCTCCTACGAGCAGTACTTC. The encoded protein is CASILSGGSSYEQYF.

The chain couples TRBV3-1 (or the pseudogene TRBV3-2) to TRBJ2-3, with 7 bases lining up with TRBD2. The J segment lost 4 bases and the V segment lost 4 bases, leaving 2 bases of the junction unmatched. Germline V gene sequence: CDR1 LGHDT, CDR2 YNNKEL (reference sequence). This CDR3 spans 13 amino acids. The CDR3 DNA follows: TGTGCCAGCAGCCTTAGCGGGCCAGATACGCAGTATTTT. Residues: CASSLSGPDTQYF.

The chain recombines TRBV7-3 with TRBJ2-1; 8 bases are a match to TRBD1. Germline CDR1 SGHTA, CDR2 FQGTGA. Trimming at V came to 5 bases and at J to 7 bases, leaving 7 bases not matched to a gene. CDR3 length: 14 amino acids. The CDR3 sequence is CASSGGQGANEQFF. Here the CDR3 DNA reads TGTGCCAGCAGCGGCGGACAGGGAGCAAATGAGCAGTTCTTC.

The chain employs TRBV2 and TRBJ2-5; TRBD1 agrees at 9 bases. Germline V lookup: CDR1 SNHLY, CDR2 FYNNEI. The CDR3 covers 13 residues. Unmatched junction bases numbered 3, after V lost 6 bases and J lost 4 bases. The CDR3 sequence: CASRGTGTETQYF. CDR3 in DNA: TGTGCCAGCAGGGGGACAGGGACAGAGACCCAGTACTTC. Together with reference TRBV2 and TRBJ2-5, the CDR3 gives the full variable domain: EPEVTQTPSHQVTQMGQEVILRCVPISNHLYFYWYRQILGQKVEFLVSFYNNEISEKSEIFDDQFSVERPDGSNFTLKIRSTKLEDSAMYFCASRGTGTETQYFGPGTRLLVL.

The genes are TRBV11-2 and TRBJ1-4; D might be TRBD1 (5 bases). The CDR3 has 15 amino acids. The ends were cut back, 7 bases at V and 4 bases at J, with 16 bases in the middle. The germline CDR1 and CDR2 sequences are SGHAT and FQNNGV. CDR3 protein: CASNHLGHGNEKLFF. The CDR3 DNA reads TGTGCCAGCAACCACCTAGGACACGGTAATGAAAAACTGTTTTTT.

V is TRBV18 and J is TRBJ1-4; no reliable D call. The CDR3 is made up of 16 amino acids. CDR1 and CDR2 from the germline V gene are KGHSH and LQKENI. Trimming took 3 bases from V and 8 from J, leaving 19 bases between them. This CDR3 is CASSPTEISRQEKLFF. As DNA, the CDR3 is TGTGCCAGCTCACCTACCGAGATCAGTCGACAAGAAAAACTGTTTTTT. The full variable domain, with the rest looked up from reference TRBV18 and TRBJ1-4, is NAGVMQNPRHLVRRRGQEARLRCSPMKGHSHVYWYRQLPEEGLKFMVYLQKENIIDESGMPKERFSAEFPKEGPSILRIQQVVRGDSAAYFCASSPTEISRQEKLFFGSGTQLSVL.